The 20 T cell receptor beta chains in this list originate from one sample, sequenced in a study of blood T cell repertoires in COVID-19. Some clones are missing from TCRdb's copy, which holds only in-frame ones; the method was immunoSEQ multiplex PCR. Among approximately 380,000 clones listed, 85% were seen once. Sequenced material: peripheral blood. Receptors originate from a woman aged 18-35 years with acute or convalescent COVID-19.

The rearrangement joins TRBV5-5 to TRBJ2-7; perhaps TRBD2 as D (6 bases). Germline CDR1 and CDR2: SGHKS and YYEKEE (reference sequence). The CDR3 has 14 amino acids. The V end was cut by 0 bases, the J end by 3 bases, with 10 bases between. This CDR3 is CASSLEGGVYEQYF. In DNA form, the CDR3 reads TGTGCCAGCAGCTTGGAGGGAGGAGTCTACGAGCAGTACTTC.

The chain links TRBV5-1 to TRBJ1-2, with TRBD1 as a possible D gene (6 bases). CDR1 SGHRS and CDR2 YFSETQ come from the germline V gene. Trimming removed 2 bases from V and 6 bases from J, with 14 bases in between. The CDR3 is 14 amino acids. CDR3: CASSFQGTVDGYTF. Written as DNA, the CDR3 is TGCGCCAGCAGCTTTCAGGGGACGGTAGATGGCTACACCTTC.

The chain is built from TRBV6-5 and TRBJ2-7, with 9 bases lining up with TRBD1. V trimming: 10 bases; J trimming: 4 bases; junction bases outside the gene matches: 8. The V gene's germline CDR1 is MNHEY and CDR2 SVGAGI. The CDR3 length is 13 residues. The CDR3 reads CATQPGQGYEQYF. The CDR3 DNA sequence: TGTGCCACGCAACCGGGACAGGGTTACGAGCAGTACTTC.

The rearrangement uses TRBV9 and TRBJ1-2, with 8 bases lining up with TRBD1. The CDR3 spans 14 residues. Germline assignment: CDR1 SGDLS and CDR2 YYNGEE. Unmatched junction bases numbered 6, after V lost 0 bases and J lost 8 bases. The DNA of the CDR3 is TGTGCCAGCAGCGTAGGGTCAGGGGGCGGAGGCTACACCTTC. Amino acids: CASSVGSGGGGYTF.

The genes are TRBV10-3 and TRBJ1-4, with TRBD1 matching over 7 bases. Unmatched junction bases numbered 5, after V lost 4 bases and J lost 0 bases. This CDR3 contains 16 residues. Per germline, CDR1 ENHRY and CDR2 SYGVKD. CDR3 DNA: TGTGCCATCAGTGCCGGGACAGCATCAACTAATGAAAAACTGTTTTTT. The encoded protein is CAISAGTASTNEKLFF.

The chain links TRBV7-2 to TRBJ2-7; TRBD1 agrees at 10 bases. V gave up 4 bases and J gave up 7 bases; unmatched junction bases: 10. The CDR3 is 15 amino acids. Germline CDR1 is SGHTA and CDR2 is FQGNSA. CDR3 protein: CASSSSGTGAREQYF. The CDR3 DNA sequence: TGTGCCAGCAGCTCGTCCGGGACAGGGGCCCGGGAGCAGTACTTC. The full variable domain, completed using reference TRBV7-2 and TRBJ2-7, is GAGVSQSPSNKVTEKGKDVELRCDPISGHTALYWYRQSLGQGLEFLIYFQGNSAPDKSGLPSDRFSAERTGGSVSTLTIQRTQQEDSAVYLCASSSSGTGAREQYFGPGTRLTVT.

This clone was counted many times. The genes are TRBV6-1 and TRBJ1-5; 8 bases fit TRBD1. V dropped 3 bases and J dropped 6; count of bases not matched to a gene: 4. This CDR3 region has 14 residues. Germline lookup yields CDR1 MNHNS and CDR2 SASEGT. CDR3 protein: CASSETGVAQPQHF. The CDR3 DNA reads as TGTGCCAGCAGTGAGACAGGGGTCGCTCAGCCCCAGCATTTT.

V and J are TRBV5-1 and TRBJ2-5; weak D call: TRBD1 (6 bases). CDR3 length equals 14 residues. CDR1 is SGHRS and CDR2 is YFSETQ in the germline V gene. The ends were cut back, 4 bases at V and 2 bases at J, with 12 bases in the middle. The CDR3 DNA sequence: TGCGCCAGCAGCCCGGGACACACACAAGAGACCCAGTACTTC. The encoded protein is CASSPGHTQETQYF.

The chain carries TRBV6-7 and TRBJ2-2; D not resolved. TRBV6-7 is an ORF, and what it does is uncertain. The CDR3 runs 13 residues. Between the trimmed V and J ends, which lost 10 bases and 1 base, there was a span of 10 bases. The CDR3 sequence: CANPAGNTGELFF. CDR3 in DNA: TGTGCCAACCCAGCAGGGAACACCGGGGAGCTGTTTTTT.

The CDR3 DNA reads TGCAGCGTTGAGGCGACCCAGGTTGGGGGTTGGAGCGGGTCGACTTTGAGCTCCTACAATGAGCAGTTCTTC. This encodes CSVEATQVGGWSGSTLSSYNEQFF. The chain is built from TRBV29-1 and TRBJ2-1; maybe TRBD2 (6 bases). Germline CDR1 and CDR2: SQVTM and ANQGSEA. Trimming removed 3 bases from V and 0 bases from J, with 39 bases in between. The CDR3 is 24 amino acids.

The chain recombines TRBV12-5 with TRBJ2-7; 13 nucleotides agree with TRBD2. Germline-derived CDR1 and CDR2 are LGHNT and FRNRAP. V shed 0 bases, J shed 4 bases, and the junction held 6 bases outside the gene matches. The CDR3 sequence is 17 residues long. The CDR3 here is CASGLVGTSGIRYEQYF. CDR3 in DNA: TGTGCTAGTGGTTTGGTCGGGACTAGCGGGATAAGGTACGAGCAGTACTTC. The variable domain in full, completed from reference TRBV12-5 and TRBJ2-7, reads DARVTQTPRHKVTEMGQEVTMRCQPILGHNTVFWYRQTMMQGLELLAYFRNRAPLDDSGMPKDRFSAEMPDATLATLKIQPSEPRDSAVYFCASGLVGTSGIRYEQYFGPGTRLTVT.

The gene calls are TRBV7-2 and TRBJ2-2; no clear D gene. The CDR3 covers 14 residues. V lost 0 bases and J lost 1, with 3 bases in between. Germline values: CDR1 SGHTA, CDR2 FQGNSA. For the CDR3, the DNA is TGTGCCAGCAGCTTAGCCATGAACACCGGGGAGCTGTTTTTT. It codes for CASSLAMNTGELFF.

The CDR3 bases are TGTGCCAGCAGCCAAGTTGGCAGGGCGATGGACACTGAAGCTTTCTTT. Residues: CASSQVGRAMDTEAFF. This sequence joins TRBV14 and TRBJ1-1, with D perhaps TRBD1 (5 bases). CDR1 is SGHDN and CDR2 is FVKESK in the germline V gene. V lost 1 base to trimming and J lost 3 bases, with 15 bases between them. This CDR3 has 16 amino acids.

This chain connects TRBV3-1 (or the pseudogene TRBV3-2) to TRBJ1-1; no clear D. This CDR3 is built from 11 residues. Germline V CDR1 and CDR2: LGHDT, YNNKEL (reference sequence). The V end lost 3 bases, the J end lost 6 bases, and 5 bases lay between the germline ends. The CDR3 DNA follows: TGTGCCAGCAGCCACCAGGCTGAAGCTTTCTTT. This gives the protein CASSHQAEAFF.

The rearrangement uses TRBV19 and TRBJ2-7; 8 positions agree with TRBD2. Per the germline V gene, CDR1 is LNHDA and CDR2 is SQIVND (reference sequence). V was pared by 4 bases and J by 1 base, with 3 bases of the junction left unmatched. This CDR3 is 14 amino acids long. The CDR3 bases are TGTGCCAGTAGTACCGCGGGAGGATCCTACGAGCAGTACTTC. Its translation: CASSTAGGSYEQYF.

V usage is TRBV7-3 and J usage is TRBJ2-5; 7 bases fit TRBD1. Trimming took 6 bases from V and 6 from J; bases not matched to a gene: 7. Germline assignment: CDR1 SGHTA and CDR2 FQGTGA. The CDR3 consists of 13 residues. The CDR3 region is CASSQDRMKTQYF. In nucleotides, the CDR3 is TGTGCCAGCAGTCAGGACAGGATGAAGACCCAGTACTTC.

This chain joins TRBV28 and TRBJ2-2; weak D call: TRBD1 (5 bases). Germline V CDR1 and CDR2: MDHEN, SYDVKM. The CDR3 totals 15 residues. Trimming left V 6 bases short and J 6 bases short, with 17 bases between. Here the CDR3 reads CASSFVNTGSGELFF. The CDR3 DNA sequence: TGTGCCAGCAGCTTCGTAAACACAGGTTCCGGGGAGCTGTTTTTT.

This clone has a handful of counts. V and J are TRBV18 and TRBJ1-1, with a weak D call TRBD1 (5 bases). There are 13 residues in the CDR3. Germline V gene lookup returns CDR1 KGHSH and CDR2 LQKENI. V gave up 4 bases and J gave up 7 bases, with 13 bases separating them. The CDR3 sequence is CASSLGRGDEAFF. The CDR3 nucleotides read TGTGCCAGCTCACTTGGGCGGGGGGATGAAGCTTTCTTT.

The chain combines TRBV30 with TRBJ1-6, with D maybe TRBD1 (5 bases). CDR1 is GTSNPN, CDR2 SVGIG, per germline (reference sequence). This CDR3 region has 14 residues. Trimming removed 3 bases at V and 11 bases at J, with 17 bases between. The CDR3 spells CAWRGRGSSTPLHF. CDR3 DNA: TGTGCCTGGAGGGGAAGGGGCAGCTCGACACCCCTCCACTTT.

This chain uses TRBV7-9 with TRBJ1-5, with 8 bases aligning to TRBD1. The germline CDR1 and CDR2 sequences are SEHNR and FQNEAQ (reference sequence). V gave up 0 bases and J gave up 4 bases; unmatched junction bases: 11. The CDR3 runs 18 residues. The CDR3 protein is CASSLASRTGPLNQPQHF. CDR3 bases: TGTGCCAGCAGCTTAGCTTCCCGGACAGGGCCCCTTAATCAGCCCCAGCATTTT.